This T cell receptor (beta chain) originates from a study of control samples from healthy donors and cancer patients. Profiling relied on immunoSEQ multiplex PCR, and the TCRdb table lists in-frame clones only, not all of them. The repertoire includes under 300,000 clones, over 70% of them detected once, and 13% sits in the top ten. Germline V gene sequence: CDR1 MNHEY, CDR2 SMNVEV (reference sequence). Trimming removed 1 base from V and 8 bases from J; junction bases left unmatched: 7. The CDR3 extends over 14 amino acids. This clone was recorded a few times. The clonotype was recovered from a woman in her sixties with lung cancer. The specimen sequenced was PBMCs. The chain couples TRBV27 to TRBJ1-2, with 7 bases that match TRBD1. CDR3 residues: CASSLLGGEGGYTF. The CDR3 DNA reads as TGTGCCAGCAGTTTATTAGGGGGCGAGGGCGGCTACACCTTC.